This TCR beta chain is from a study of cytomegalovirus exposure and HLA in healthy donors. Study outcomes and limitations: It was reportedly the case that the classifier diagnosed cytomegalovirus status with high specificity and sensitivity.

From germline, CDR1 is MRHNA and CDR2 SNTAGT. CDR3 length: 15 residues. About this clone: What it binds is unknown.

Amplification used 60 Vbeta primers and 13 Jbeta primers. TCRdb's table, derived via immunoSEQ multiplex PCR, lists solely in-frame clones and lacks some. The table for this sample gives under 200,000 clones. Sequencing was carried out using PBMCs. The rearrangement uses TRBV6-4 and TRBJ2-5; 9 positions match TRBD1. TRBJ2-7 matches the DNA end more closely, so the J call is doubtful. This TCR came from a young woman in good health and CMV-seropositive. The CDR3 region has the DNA TGTGCCAGCAATGGGACAGGGAGGATTAACTACGAGCAGTACTTC. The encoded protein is CASNGTGRINYEQYF.